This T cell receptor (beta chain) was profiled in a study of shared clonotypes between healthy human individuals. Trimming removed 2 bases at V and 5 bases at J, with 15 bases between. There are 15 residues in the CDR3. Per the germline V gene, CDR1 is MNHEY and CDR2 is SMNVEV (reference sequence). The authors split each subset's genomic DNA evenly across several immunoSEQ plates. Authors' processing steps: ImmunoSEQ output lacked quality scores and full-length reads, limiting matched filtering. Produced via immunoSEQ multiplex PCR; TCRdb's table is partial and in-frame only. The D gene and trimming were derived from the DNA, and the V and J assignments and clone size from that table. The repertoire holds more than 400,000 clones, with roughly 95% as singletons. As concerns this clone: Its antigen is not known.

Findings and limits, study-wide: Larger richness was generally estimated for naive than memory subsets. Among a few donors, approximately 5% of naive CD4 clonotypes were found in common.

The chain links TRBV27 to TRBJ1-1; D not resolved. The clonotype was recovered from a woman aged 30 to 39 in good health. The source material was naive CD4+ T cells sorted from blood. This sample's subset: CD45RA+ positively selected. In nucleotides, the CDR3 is TGTGCCAGCAGTTTAATAGTTGGTCCGTTAACTGAAGCTTTCTTT. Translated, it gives CASSLIVGPLTEAFF.